This T cell receptor beta chain was sequenced in a study of shared clonotypes between healthy human individuals. Whole-study results and caveats: Memory subsets generally showed smaller estimated richness than naive subsets did. Among donors, clonotype sharing was expected to be affected by sequencing depth.

The CDR3 contains 14 residues. Using immunoSEQ multiplex PCR, the repertoire was profiled, and TCRdb retains in-frame clones only, with some absent. The sample has roughly 2 million clones, roughly 94% seen once. In the case of this clone: The antigen is unknown.

The sequence was obtained from a man aged 18 to 29 in good health. The V call is TRBV21-1, the J call TRBJ1-2; the table gives TRBD1 as D, unverified against the DNA. TRBV21-1 is a known pseudogene. The sample consisted of naive CD4+ T cells sorted from blood. Indicated subset: CD45RA+ positively selected. The CDR3 coding sequence is TGTGCCAGCAGCAATGACAGGGGTAGAGATGGCTACACCTTC. Protein sequence: CASSNDRGRDGYTF.